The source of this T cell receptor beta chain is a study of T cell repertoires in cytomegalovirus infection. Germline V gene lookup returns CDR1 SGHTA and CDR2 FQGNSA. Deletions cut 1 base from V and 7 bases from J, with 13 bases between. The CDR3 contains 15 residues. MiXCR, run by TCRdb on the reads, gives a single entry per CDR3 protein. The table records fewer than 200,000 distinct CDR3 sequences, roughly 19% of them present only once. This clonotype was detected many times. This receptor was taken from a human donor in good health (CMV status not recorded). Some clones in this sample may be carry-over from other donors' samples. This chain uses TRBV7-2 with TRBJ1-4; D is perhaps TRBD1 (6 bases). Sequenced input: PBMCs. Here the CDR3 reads CASSLDGGRGEKLFF. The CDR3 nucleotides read TGTGCCAGCAGCTTAGACGGGGGGCGAGGTGAAAAACTGTTTTTT.